The T cell receptor (beta chain) described here comes from a study of T cells in Graves' hyperthyroidism and ophthalmopathy. Researchers amplified the TCR beta CDR3 regions from RNA transcripts. HTBI primers drove first-round RT-PCR of the TCR CDR3. Via MiXCR, TCRdb re-called the multiplex PCR reads, giving one row per CDR3 protein. The data contain over 700,000 distinct CDR3 sequences, roughly a third of them singletons. The CDR3 is made up of 16 amino acids. The germline V and J ends were trimmed by 7 bases and 3 bases, with 18 bases remaining between them. Germline CDR1 is MNHNS and CDR2 is SASEGT.

The origin of this receptor is a woman aged 40 to 50 with Graves' hyperthyroidism. The rearrangement joins TRBV6-1 to TRBJ2-2; D gene unclear. The sample comprised blood. CDR3 region: CASTTPAGRYTGELFF. CDR3 coding DNA: TGTGCCAGCACCACACCGGCAGGACGATACACCGGGGAGCTGTTTTTT.